This T cell receptor (beta chain) was documented in a study of T-cell memory formation after mild COVID-19. Notes on the study in general: Contracting clones localized mainly to CM and EM when CD4+ and mainly to EMRA when CD8+. Clones contracting over day 15 to 85 were CD4/CD8 balanced, with later expanders leaning CD4+. The finding that pre-infection memory included some responding clones suggested that cross-reactive memory joined.

In the case of this clonotype: Its target is unknown.

With 2 bases clipped from V and 3 bases from J, the junction kept 11 bases outside the gene matches. CDR1 is MNHEY, CDR2 SVGEGT, per germline. The CDR3 totals 17 residues. TCRdb re-derived calls from the 5' RACE reads in MiXCR, one entry per CDR3 protein. This sample has hundreds of thousands of distinct CDR3 sequences, with about 20% found just once. The receptor was derived from an adult woman who had mild COVID-19 (a few samples of this study predate the infection). Cell type and time point are not known. Sequencing input: PBMCs or a T cell subset sorted from them (not recorded which). This chain connects TRBV6-2 or TRBV6-3 to TRBJ1-1, with 8 bases identical to TRBD1. The CDR3 region is CASSYGSGTGRDTEAFF. In DNA, the CDR3 is TGTGCCAGCAGTTACGGGTCCGGGACAGGACGCGACACTGAAGCTTTCTTT.